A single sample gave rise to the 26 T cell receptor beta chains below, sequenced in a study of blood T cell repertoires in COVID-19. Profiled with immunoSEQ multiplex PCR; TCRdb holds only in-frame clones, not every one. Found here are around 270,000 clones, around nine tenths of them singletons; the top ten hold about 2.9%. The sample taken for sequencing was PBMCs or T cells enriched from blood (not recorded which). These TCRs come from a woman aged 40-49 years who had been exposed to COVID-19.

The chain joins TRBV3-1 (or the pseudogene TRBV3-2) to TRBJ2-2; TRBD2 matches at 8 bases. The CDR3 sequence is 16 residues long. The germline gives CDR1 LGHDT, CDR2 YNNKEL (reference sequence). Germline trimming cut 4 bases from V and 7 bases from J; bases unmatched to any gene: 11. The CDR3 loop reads CASSRSNVAGSGELFF. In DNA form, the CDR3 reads TGTGCCAGCAGCCGCTCTAACGTAGCGGGAAGCGGGGAGCTGTTTTTT.

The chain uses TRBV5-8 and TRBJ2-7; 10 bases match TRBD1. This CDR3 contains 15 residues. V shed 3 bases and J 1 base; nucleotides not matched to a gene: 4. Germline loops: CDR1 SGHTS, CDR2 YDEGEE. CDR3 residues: CASSSGTGASYEQYF. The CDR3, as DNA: TGTGCCAGCAGCTCGGGGACAGGGGCTTCCTACGAGCAGTACTTC.

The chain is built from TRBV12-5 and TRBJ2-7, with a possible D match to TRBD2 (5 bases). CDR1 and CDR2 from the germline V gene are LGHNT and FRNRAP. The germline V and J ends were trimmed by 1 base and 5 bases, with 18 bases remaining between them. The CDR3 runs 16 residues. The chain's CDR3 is CASGLAQRRGIDEQYV. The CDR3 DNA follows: TGTGCTAGTGGTTTGGCCCAGCGGCGTGGCATCGACGAGCAGTACGTC.

The CDR3 reads CASSLDRGYEQYF. Written as DNA, the CDR3 is TGTGCCAGCAGCTTGGACAGGGGCTACGAGCAGTACTTC. The V call is TRBV7-9, the J call TRBJ2-7; TRBD1 matches 9 bases. This CDR3 contains 13 residues. Unmatched junction bases numbered 0, after V lost 3 bases and J lost 3 bases. CDR1 SEHNR and CDR2 FQNEAQ come from the germline V gene (reference sequence). Using reference TRBV7-9 and TRBJ2-7 for the parts outside the CDR3, the full variable domain is DTGVSQNPRHKITKRGQNVTFRCDPISEHNRLYWYRQTLGQGPEFLTYFQNEAQLEKSRLLSDRFSAERPKGSFSTLEIQRTEQGDSAMYLCASSLDRGYEQYFGPGTRLTVT.

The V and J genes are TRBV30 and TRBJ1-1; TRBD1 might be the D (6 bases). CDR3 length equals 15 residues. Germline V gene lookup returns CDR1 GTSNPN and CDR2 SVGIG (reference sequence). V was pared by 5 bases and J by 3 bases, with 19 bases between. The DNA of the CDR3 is TGTGCCTGGGAAAAGCTAGGTACAGGGTACACTGAAGCTTTCTTT. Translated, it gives CAWEKLGTGYTEAFF.

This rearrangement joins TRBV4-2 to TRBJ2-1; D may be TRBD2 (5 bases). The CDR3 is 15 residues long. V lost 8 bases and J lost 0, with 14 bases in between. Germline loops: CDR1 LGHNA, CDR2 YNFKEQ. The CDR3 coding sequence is TGTGCCAGCGGAGCGGAGCCGAGCTCCTACAATGAGCAGTTCTTC. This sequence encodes CASGAEPSSYNEQFF.

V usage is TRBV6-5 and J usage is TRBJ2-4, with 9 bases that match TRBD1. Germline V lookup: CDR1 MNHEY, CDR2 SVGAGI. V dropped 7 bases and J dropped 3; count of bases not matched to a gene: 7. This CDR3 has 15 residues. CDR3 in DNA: TGTGCCAGCACCCCGGACAGGGGCTACAAAAACATTCAGTACTTC. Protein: CASTPDRGYKNIQYF.

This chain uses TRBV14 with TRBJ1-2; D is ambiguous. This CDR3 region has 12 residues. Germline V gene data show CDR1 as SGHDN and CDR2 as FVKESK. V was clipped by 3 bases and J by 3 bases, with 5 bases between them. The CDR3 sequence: CASSQSYYGYTF. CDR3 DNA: TGTGCCAGCAGCCAGAGTTACTATGGCTACACCTTC. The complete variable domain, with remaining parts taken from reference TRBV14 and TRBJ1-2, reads EAGVTQFPSHSVIEKGQTVTLRCDPISGHDNLYWYRRVMGKEIKFLLHFVKESKQDESGMPNNRFLAERTGGTYSTLKVQPAELEDSGVYFCASSQSYYGYTFGSGTRLTVV.

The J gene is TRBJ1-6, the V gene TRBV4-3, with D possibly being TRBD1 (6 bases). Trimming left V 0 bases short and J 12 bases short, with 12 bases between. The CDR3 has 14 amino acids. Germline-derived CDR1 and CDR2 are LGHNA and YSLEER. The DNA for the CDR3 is TGCGCCAGCAGCCAAGATAGGGGGAGGGGACCCCTCCACTTT. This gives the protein CASSQDRGRGPLHF.

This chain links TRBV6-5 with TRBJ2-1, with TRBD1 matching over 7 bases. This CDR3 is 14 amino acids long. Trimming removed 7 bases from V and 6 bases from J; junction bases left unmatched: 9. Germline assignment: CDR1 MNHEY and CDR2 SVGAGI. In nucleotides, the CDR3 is TGTGCCAGCACCCTAACAGGGGAGAGCAATGAGCAGTTCTTC. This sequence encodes CASTLTGESNEQFF.

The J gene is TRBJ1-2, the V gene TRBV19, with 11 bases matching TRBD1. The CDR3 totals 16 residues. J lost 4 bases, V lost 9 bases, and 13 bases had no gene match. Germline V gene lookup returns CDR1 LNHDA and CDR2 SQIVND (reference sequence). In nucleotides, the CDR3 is TGTGCCAGCCGGAAGGGGGACAGGGGGTCTCTCTATGGCTACACCTTC. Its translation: CASRKGDRGSLYGYTF.

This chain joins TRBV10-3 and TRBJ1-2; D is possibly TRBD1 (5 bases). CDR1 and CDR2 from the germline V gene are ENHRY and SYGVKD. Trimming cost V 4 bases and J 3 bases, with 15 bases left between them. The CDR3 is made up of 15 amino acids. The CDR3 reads CAISVQVLGDYGYTF. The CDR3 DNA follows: TGTGCCATCAGTGTTCAAGTTTTAGGGGACTATGGCTACACCTTC.

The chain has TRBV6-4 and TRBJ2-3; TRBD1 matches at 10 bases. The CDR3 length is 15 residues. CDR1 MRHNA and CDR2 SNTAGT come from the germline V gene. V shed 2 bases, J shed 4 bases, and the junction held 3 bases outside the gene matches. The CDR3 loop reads CASSDPGQGSDTQYF. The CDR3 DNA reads TGTGCCAGCAGTGACCCGGGACAGGGGTCAGATACGCAGTATTTT.

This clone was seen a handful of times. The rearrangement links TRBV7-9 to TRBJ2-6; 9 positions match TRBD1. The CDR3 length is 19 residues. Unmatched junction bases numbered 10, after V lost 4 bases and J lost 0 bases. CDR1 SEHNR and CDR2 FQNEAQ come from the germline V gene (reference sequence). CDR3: CASSSFRDRDNSGANVLTF. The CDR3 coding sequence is TGTGCCAGCAGCTCATTCCGGGACAGGGATAACTCTGGGGCCAACGTCCTGACTTTC.

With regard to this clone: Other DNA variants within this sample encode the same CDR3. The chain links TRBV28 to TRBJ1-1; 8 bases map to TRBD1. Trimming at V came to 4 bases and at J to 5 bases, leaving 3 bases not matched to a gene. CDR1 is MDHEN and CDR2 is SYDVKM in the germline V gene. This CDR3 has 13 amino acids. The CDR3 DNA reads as TGTGCCAGCAGTTCAGGGGGCCGGACTGAAGCTTTCTTT. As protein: CASSSGGRTEAFF.

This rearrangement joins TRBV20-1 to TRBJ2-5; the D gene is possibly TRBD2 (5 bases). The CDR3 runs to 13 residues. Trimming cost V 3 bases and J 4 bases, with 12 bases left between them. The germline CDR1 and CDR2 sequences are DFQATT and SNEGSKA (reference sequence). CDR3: CSASTGGGETQYF. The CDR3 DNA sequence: TGCAGTGCTAGTACGGGCGGAGGAGAGACCCAGTACTTC.

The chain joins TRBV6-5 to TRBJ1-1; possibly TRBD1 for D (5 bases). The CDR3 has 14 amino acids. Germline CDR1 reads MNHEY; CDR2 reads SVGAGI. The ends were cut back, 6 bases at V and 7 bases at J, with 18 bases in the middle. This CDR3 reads CASSLSGISGEAFF. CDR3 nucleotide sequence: TGTGCCAGCAGCTTGTCAGGGATATCCGGTGAAGCTTTCTTT.

CDR3 residues: CASSLDQGLSETQYF. CDR3 DNA sequence: TGTGCCAGCAGCTTAGACCAGGGGTTATCAGAGACCCAGTACTTC. The V and J genes are TRBV11-2 and TRBJ2-5; maybe TRBD1 (6 bases). The length of the CDR3 is 15 residues. CDR1 is SGHAT, CDR2 FQNNGV, per germline. With 0 bases removed from V and 4 bases from J, the gap between germline ends came to 12 bases. Complete variable domain (other parts from reference TRBV11-2 and TRBJ2-5): EAGVAQSPRYKIIEKRQSVAFWCNPISGHATLYWYQQILGQGPKLLIQFQNNGVVDDSQLPKDRFSAERLKGVDSTLKIQPAKLEDSAVYLCASSLDQGLSETQYFGPGTRLLVL.

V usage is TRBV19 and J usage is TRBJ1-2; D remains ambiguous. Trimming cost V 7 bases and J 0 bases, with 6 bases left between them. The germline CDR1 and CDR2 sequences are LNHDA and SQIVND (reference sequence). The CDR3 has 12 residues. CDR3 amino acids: CASKESNYGYTF. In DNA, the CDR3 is TGTGCCAGTAAGGAGTCTAACTATGGCTACACCTTC.

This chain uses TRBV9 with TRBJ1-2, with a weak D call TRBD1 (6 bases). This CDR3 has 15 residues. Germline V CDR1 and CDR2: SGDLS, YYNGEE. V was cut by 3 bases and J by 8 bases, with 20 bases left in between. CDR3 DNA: TGTGCCAGCAGCGGAGAACAGGGAGGGCCTAGGGGCTACACCTTC. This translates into CASSGEQGGPRGYTF.

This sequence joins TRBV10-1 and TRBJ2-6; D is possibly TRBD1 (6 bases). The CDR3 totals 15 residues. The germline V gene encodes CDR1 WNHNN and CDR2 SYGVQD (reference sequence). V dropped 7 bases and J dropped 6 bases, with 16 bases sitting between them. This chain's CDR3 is CASILPGGQANVLTF. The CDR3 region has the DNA TGCGCCAGCATCCTCCCTGGGGGACAGGCCAACGTCCTGACTTTC.

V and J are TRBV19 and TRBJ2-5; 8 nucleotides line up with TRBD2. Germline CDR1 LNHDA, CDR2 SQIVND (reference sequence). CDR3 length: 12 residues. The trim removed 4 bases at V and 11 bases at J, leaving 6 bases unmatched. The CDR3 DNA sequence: TGTGCCAGTAGTAGTGGACTAGCAGCACAGTACTTC. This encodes CASSSGLAAQYF.

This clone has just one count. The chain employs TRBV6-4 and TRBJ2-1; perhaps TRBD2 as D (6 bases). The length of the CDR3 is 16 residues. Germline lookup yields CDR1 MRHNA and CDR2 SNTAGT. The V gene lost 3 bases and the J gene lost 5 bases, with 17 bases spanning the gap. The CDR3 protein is CASSEGDGGVHNEQFF. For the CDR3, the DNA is TGTGCCAGCAGTGAAGGGGACGGCGGGGTTCACAATGAGCAGTTCTTC.

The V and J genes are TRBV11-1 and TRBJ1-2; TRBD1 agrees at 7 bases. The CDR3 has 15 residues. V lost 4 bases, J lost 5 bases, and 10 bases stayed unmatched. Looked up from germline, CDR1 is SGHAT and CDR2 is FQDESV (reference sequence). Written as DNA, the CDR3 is TGTGCCAGCAGCTCCATGGGAGACAGGGATTATGGCTACACCTTC. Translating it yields CASSSMGDRDYGYTF.

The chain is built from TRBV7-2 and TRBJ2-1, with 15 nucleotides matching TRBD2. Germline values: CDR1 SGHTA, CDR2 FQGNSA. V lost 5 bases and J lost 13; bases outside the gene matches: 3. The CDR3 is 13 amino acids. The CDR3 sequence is CASSGTSGRRQFF. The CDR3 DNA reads TGTGCCAGCAGCGGGACTAGCGGGAGGCGACAGTTCTTC.

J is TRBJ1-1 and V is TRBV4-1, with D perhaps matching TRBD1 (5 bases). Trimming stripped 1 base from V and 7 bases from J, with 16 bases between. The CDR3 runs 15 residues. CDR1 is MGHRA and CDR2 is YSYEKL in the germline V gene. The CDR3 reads CASSQVSDRTSEAFF. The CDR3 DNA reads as TGCGCCAGCAGCCAAGTTTCTGACAGAACGAGTGAAGCTTTCTTT.